This TCR beta chain was observed in a study of regulatory T cells in long-lasting Graves disease. Study-level points and caveats: What was studied was peripheral blood only, and not thyroid tissue.

This CDR3 region has 14 residues. The V gene's germline CDR1 is SGDLS and CDR2 YYNGEE. This clonotype was seen only a few times. Its antigen is unknown. Time point defined: newly diagnosed GD, antithyroid drugs for less than 3 months. RNA extracted from PBMCs served as the sequencing template. Assembly of TCR beta libraries relied on iRepertoire HTBI primers together with Arm-PCR of CDR3 regions. Authors' data handling: Spanning all samples, the identified segments comprised 60 to 80 TRBV and around 15 TRBJ. TCRdb used MiXCR to reprocess the multiplex PCR reads, holding one entry per CDR3 protein. The V and J calls and clone size come from TCRdb's table, not from the authors' own analysis. The table has hundreds of thousands of distinct CDR3 sequences, 15% to 17% seen once; the top ten hold approximately 21%.

The sequencing used peripheral blood mononuclear cells (PBMCs), collected at new diagnosis, from a patient treated with antithyroid drugs. The sequence derives from a female donor with Graves disease. This chain connects TRBV9 to TRBJ2-3; 9 bases map to TRBD2. The closer fit of TRBJ2-7 to the DNA end suggests the J call may be wrong. Here the CDR3 DNA reads TGTGCCAGCAGCGTCGCGGGAGGGCCCTACGAGCAGTACTTC. It specifies CASSVAGGPYEQYF.